This T cell receptor beta chain comes out of a study of blood T cell repertoires in COVID-19. The repertoire was sequenced with immunoSEQ multiplex PCR; TCRdb's copy has only in-frame clones and lacks some. The top ten hold over 0.8% of the sample, which has 300,000 or so clones, over 75% seen once. Trimming took 3 bases from V and 5 from J, leaving 19 bases between them. CDR1 and CDR2 from the germline V gene are SGHNT and YENEEA. The CDR3 loop spans 17 amino acids. J is TRBJ2-2 and V is TRBV11-3; tentatively, D is TRBD1 (5 bases). Sequenced: PBMCs or T cells enriched from blood (not recorded which). This TCR was recovered from a woman aged 25 to 39 who had recovered from COVID-19. The CDR3 is CASSFVSPTVGTGELFF. The CDR3 DNA reads as TGTGCCAGCAGCTTTGTCAGTCCGACAGTTGGGACCGGGGAGCTGTTTTTT.